This T cell receptor (beta chain) was identified during a study of CD8+CD57+ T cells in acquired aplastic anemia. TCR beta VDJ and CDR3 were profiled, and genomic DNA was the template. TCRdb itself ran the reads through MiXCR, one entry per CDR3 protein. The sample records 150,000 to 200,000 distinct CDR3 sequences, less than 50% being singletons. This clonotype has more than one count but fewer than ten. Previously, flow cytometry had revealed CD8+CD57+ cell expansion in the patients chosen for sequencing. The CDR3 is made up of 16 amino acids. CDR1 and CDR2 (germline): KGHSH, LQKENI. V gave up 5 bases and J gave up 5 bases; unmatched junction bases: 12.

This receptor was taken from a human donor with aplastic anemia. The rearrangement links TRBV18 to TRBJ2-3; 8 bases match TRBD2. Sequenced sample: sorted CD4+, CD8+, or CD8+CD57+ T cells (not recorded which) from PBMCs. The CDR3 is CASSALSGGAKDTQYF. CDR3 sequence (DNA): TGTGCCAGCTCAGCCCTTTCGGGGGGGGCGAAAGATACGCAGTATTTT.